This passage covers 7 T cell receptor beta chains from one sample sequenced in a study of blood T cells in healthy people across ages. For the second PCR, which ran for 7 to 11 cycles, a sample-barcoded 5' primer and a J-beta primer mix were used. TCRdb passed the 5' RACE reads through MiXCR, listing each CDR3 protein once. The sample consists of approximately 1,700,000 distinct CDR3 sequences, roughly two fifths of them appearing once. Material for sequencing was blood. The source of these receptors is a human donor in good health.

This clonotype was counted between two and nine times. This sequence joins TRBV10-3 and TRBJ1-1; no reliable D call. V was trimmed by 6 bases and J by 1 base, leaving 3 bases between them. The CDR3 contains 11 residues. From germline, CDR1 is ENHRY and CDR2 SYGVKD. The CDR3 nucleotides read TGTGCCATCAGATGGAACACTGAAGCTTTCTTT. Translated: CAIRWNTEAFF.

The chain carries TRBV11-1 and TRBJ1-2; D is unresolved. Germline values: CDR1 SGHAT, CDR2 FQDESV (reference sequence). The CDR3 is 14 amino acids. V lost 5 bases and J 6 bases, leaving 16 bases between the germline ends. DNA for the CDR3: TGTGCCAGCAGCCCCCTACGGGGAGGCCATGGCTACACCTTC. This encodes CASSPLRGGHGYTF.

The rearrangement uses TRBV7-3 and TRBJ2-5; 8 bases align to TRBD1. After removal of 0 bases from V and 5 bases from J, the junction contained 8 bases not matched to a gene. In germline, CDR1 is SGHTA, CDR2 FQGTGA. The CDR3 totals 16 residues. CDR3 sequence (DNA): TGTGCCAGCAGCTTAACGCCTAGCAGGGGGCGGGAGACCCAGTACTTC. Its protein product is CASSLTPSRGRETQYF.

The chain links TRBV20-1 to TRBJ1-2, with D uncertain. V lost 6 bases and J 5 bases, leaving 16 bases between the germline ends. The germline CDR1 and CDR2 sequences are DFQATT and SNEGSKA (reference sequence). The CDR3 length is 13 residues. DNA for the CDR3: TGCAGTGCCGGGCCTGAGGATACATATGGCTACACCTTC. Translating it yields CSAGPEDTYGYTF.

There are a few counts of this clonotype. The chain uses TRBV29-1 and TRBJ2-3; a possible D gene is TRBD2 (6 bases). Between the trimmed V and J ends, which lost 3 bases and 0 bases, there was a span of 10 bases. CDR3 length equals 14 residues. Germline V CDR1 and CDR2: SQVTM, ANQGSEA. The CDR3 sequence is CSVDLGTSTDTQYF. The CDR3 coding sequence is TGCAGCGTTGACCTCGGGACTAGCACAGATACGCAGTATTTT.

This clonotype appeared a single time. V gene TRBV11-2 combines with J gene TRBJ2-1; 9 bases align to TRBD1. This CDR3 spans 18 amino acids. J was trimmed by 8 bases and V by 2 bases; bases with no gene match: 16. Germline CDR1 and CDR2: SGHAT and FQNNGV. The CDR3 sequence: CASSLRGDRAWMSDEQFF. CDR3 bases: TGTGCCAGCAGCTTAAGGGGGGACAGGGCTTGGATGTCGGATGAGCAGTTCTTC.

The V call is TRBV7-2, the J call TRBJ1-2; TRBD1 might be the D (5 bases). This CDR3 has 14 residues. V lost 5 bases to trimming and J lost 4 bases, with 14 bases between them. Germline CDR1 and CDR2: SGHTA and FQGNSA. The CDR3 coding sequence is TGTGCCAGCAGCCCAGGGAGGGGCGGCTATGGCTACACCTTC. This codes for CASSPGRGGYGYTF. Together with reference TRBV7-2 and TRBJ1-2, the CDR3 gives the full variable domain: GAGVSQSPSNKVTEKGKDVELRCDPISGHTALYWYRQSLGQGLEFLIYFQGNSAPDKSGLPSDRFSAERTGGSVSTLTIQRTQQEDSAVYLCASSPGRGGYGYTFGSGTRLTVV.